Below are 16 T cell receptor beta chains sequenced from a single sample in a study of T cell responses to AZD1222 COVID-19 vaccine. Some clones are missing from TCRdb's copy, which holds only in-frame ones; the method was immunoSEQ multiplex PCR. The table shows about 130,000 clones, with nearly 95% occurring only once. Sequenced here: peripheral blood, sampled on day 0 of AZD1222 vaccination. Receptors were obtained from an adult in good health.

The V gene is TRBV5-6, the J gene TRBJ2-7; 7 bases are shared with TRBD1. Trimming at V came to 0 bases and at J to 4 bases, leaving 7 bases not matched to a gene. Germline V CDR1 and CDR2: SGHDT, YYEEEE. The CDR3 length is 15 residues. CDR3: CASSLAGQELYEQYF. The CDR3 DNA reads TGTGCCAGCAGCTTGGCCGGACAGGAGCTTTACGAGCAGTACTTC. Based on the CDR3 plus reference TRBV5-6 and TRBJ2-7, the full variable domain is DAGVTQSPTHLIKTRGQQVTLRCSPKSGHDTVSWYQQALGQGPQFIFQYYEEEERQRGNFPDRFSGHQFPNYSSELNVNALLLGDSALYLCASSLAGQELYEQYFGPGTRLTVT.

This chain joins TRBV6-5 and TRBJ1-4; 10 bases align to TRBD1. The junction had 5 bases not matched to a gene; V was cut back by 6 bases and J by 7 bases. The CDR3 covers 14 residues. Germline V gene sequence: CDR1 MNHEY, CDR2 SVGAGI. CDR3 region: CASRPDRGVEKLFF. CDR3 nucleotides: TGTGCCAGCAGGCCGGACAGGGGGGTTGAAAAACTGTTTTTT.

In DNA, the CDR3 is TGTGCCAGCAGCTTCTTATCGAACACTGAAGCTTTCTTT. Its protein product is CASSFLSNTEAFF. V usage is TRBV7-9 and J usage is TRBJ1-1; no clear D gene. This CDR3 has 13 amino acids. Trimming shortened V by 3 bases and J by 1 base, and 6 bases separated the two germline ends. Germline V CDR1 and CDR2: SEHNR, FQNEAQ (reference sequence).

The rearrangement links TRBV13 to TRBJ2-7, with 7 positions matching TRBD1. CDR3 length equals 14 residues. Germline V CDR1 and CDR2: PRHDT, FYEKMQ (reference sequence). After removal of 4 bases from V and 6 bases from J, the junction contained 9 bases not matched to a gene. The CDR3 reads CASSSARDSREQYF. The CDR3 region has the DNA TGTGCCAGCAGCTCCGCTAGGGACAGCCGCGAGCAGTACTTC.

The chain uses TRBV11-2 and TRBJ1-5, with unresolved D. This CDR3 has 15 amino acids. The V gene lost 5 bases and the J gene lost 1 base, with 12 bases spanning the gap. The germline V gene encodes CDR1 SGHAT and CDR2 FQNNGV. The chain's CDR3 is CASSPVGGSNQPQHF. DNA for the CDR3: TGTGCCAGCAGCCCGGTGGGAGGGAGCAATCAGCCCCAGCATTTT. Variable domain in full (rest from reference TRBV11-2 and TRBJ1-5): EAGVAQSPRYKIIEKRQSVAFWCNPISGHATLYWYQQILGQGPKLLIQFQNNGVVDDSQLPKDRFSAERLKGVDSTLKIQPAKLEDSAVYLCASSPVGGSNQPQHFGDGTRLSIL.

The chain joins TRBV2 to TRBJ1-4; TRBD1 is a possible D gene (5 bases). The CDR3 length is 15 residues. V was clipped by 2 bases and J by 0 bases, with 7 bases between them. Germline V gene sequence: CDR1 SNHLY, CDR2 FYNNEI. The CDR3 DNA sequence: TGTGCCAGCAGTGAATGGGGCTCAACTAATGAAAAACTGTTTTTT. This encodes CASSEWGSTNEKLFF. Combining the CDR3 with reference TRBV2 and TRBJ1-4 gives the whole variable domain EPEVTQTPSHQVTQMGQEVILRCVPISNHLYFYWYRQILGQKVEFLVSFYNNEISEKSEIFDDQFSVERPDGSNFTLKIRSTKLEDSAMYFCASSEWGSTNEKLFFGSGTQLSVL.

CDR3 nucleotide sequence: TGTGCCAGCAGCGTACTGGGGTACACCGGGGAGCTGTTTTTT. Amino acid sequence: CASSVLGYTGELFF. This chain connects TRBV9 to TRBJ2-2; D gene unclear. This CDR3 region has 14 residues. Germline CDR1 SGDLS, CDR2 YYNGEE. The ends were cut back, 1 base at V and 3 bases at J, with 7 bases in the middle. Drawing the rest from reference TRBV9 and TRBJ2-2, the complete variable domain is DSGVTQTPKHLITATGQRVTLRCSPRSGDLSVYWYQQSLDQGLQFLIQYYNGEERAKGNILERFSAQQFPDLHSELNLSSLELGDSALYFCASSVLGYTGELFFGEGSRLTVL.

The table lists this clone with a count of one. The rearrangement uses TRBV19 and TRBJ2-7; 8 nucleotides line up with TRBD1. The CDR3 spans 15 residues. CDR1 is LNHDA, CDR2 SQIVND, per germline (reference sequence). Trimming cost V 3 bases and J 0 bases; bases outside gene matches: 4. The CDR3: CASSIGQGGSYEQYF. CDR3 bases: TGTGCCAGTAGTATCGGACAGGGAGGCTCCTACGAGCAGTACTTC.

The CDR3 DNA follows: TGCGCCAGCAGCCTCGAGGGGACTGAAGCTTTCTTT. Its translation: CASSLEGTEAFF. The gene calls are TRBV5-1 and TRBJ1-1, with D perhaps TRBD1 (5 bases). Germline CDR1 is SGHRS and CDR2 is YFSETQ. This CDR3 has 12 residues. V was pared by 4 bases and J by 5 bases, with 9 bases between.

This rearrangement joins TRBV7-9 to TRBJ2-7; D is perhaps TRBD2 (7 bases). V lost 5 bases and J 4 bases, leaving 9 bases between the germline ends. In germline, CDR1 is SEHNR, CDR2 FQNEAQ (reference sequence). The CDR3 totals 12 residues. The CDR3 DNA reads TGTGCCAGCAGCCGGGGGGCGTACGAGCAGTACTTC. It specifies CASSRGAYEQYF.

The gene calls are TRBV6-5 and TRBJ1-1, with a tentative D call TRBD1 (5 bases). The CDR3 loop spans 14 amino acids. CDR1 and CDR2 (germline): MNHEY, SVGAGI. Between the trimmed V and J ends, which lost 0 bases and 7 bases, there was a span of 12 bases. The CDR3 sequence: CASSYSEGRGEAFF. The CDR3 DNA sequence: TGTGCCAGCAGTTACTCGGAGGGAAGGGGTGAAGCTTTCTTT.

The chain recombines TRBV27 with TRBJ2-6; TRBD1 is a possible D gene (6 bases). The V end lost 6 bases, the J end lost 0 bases, and 9 bases lay between the germline ends. Germline values: CDR1 MNHEY, CDR2 SMNVEV (reference sequence). The CDR3 runs to 15 residues. CDR3 region: CASSPGVSGANVLTF. The CDR3 nucleotides read TGTGCCAGCAGCCCAGGGGTCTCTGGGGCCAACGTCCTGACTTTC.

The chain employs TRBV4-1 and TRBJ1-1, with D perhaps matching TRBD1 (5 bases). V was cut by 1 base and J by 0 bases, with 15 bases left in between. Per germline, CDR1 MGHRA and CDR2 YSYEKL. There are 17 residues in the CDR3. The CDR3: CASSQAGFRGVNTEAFF. For the CDR3, the DNA is TGCGCCAGCAGCCAAGCAGGGTTCCGCGGGGTGAACACTGAAGCTTTCTTT.

The chain carries TRBV6-5 and TRBJ2-3, with a possible D match to TRBD1 (6 bases). V dropped 7 bases and J dropped 0 bases, with 8 bases sitting between them. The germline gives CDR1 MNHEY, CDR2 SVGAGI. The CDR3 covers 13 residues. The DNA for the CDR3 is TGTGCCAGCAAACAGGGAAGCACAGATACGCAGTATTTT. Its protein product is CASKQGSTDTQYF.

This clone came up a few times. At the DNA level, this CDR3 is encoded by other sequences in the same sample as well. The rearrangement uses TRBV10-3 and TRBJ1-1; D is undetermined. This CDR3 is 11 amino acids long. The germline V gene encodes CDR1 ENHRY and CDR2 SYGVKD. V lost 6 bases and J 3 bases, leaving 5 bases between the germline ends. This CDR3 reads CAIRQDTEAFF. CDR3 DNA sequence: TGTGCCATCAGGCAAGACACTGAAGCTTTCTTT.

The chain combines TRBV5-1 with TRBJ2-2, with D possibly TRBD2 on 6 matching bases. Trimming removed 7 bases at V and 1 base at J, with 11 bases between. The germline gives CDR1 SGHRS, CDR2 YFSETQ. The CDR3 totals 14 residues. The CDR3 sequence is CASRGTVNTGELFF. In nucleotides, the CDR3 is TGCGCCAGCCGCGGGACGGTGAACACCGGGGAGCTGTTTTTT.